The sequence of this TCR beta chain was determined in a study of naive and memory T cell subsets. Study-level findings and limits: No ground truth validated the naive and memory repertoire findings. A few larger clonotypes appeared in naive repertoires, especially CD8, possibly memory cells re-expressing CD45RA. Over 95% of naive TCR sequences appeared only once after error correction, unlike memory subsets.

Both TRBC1 and TRBC2 were covered by a beta constant-region primer of two equimolar oligonucleotides. The ligated cDNA underwent four PCR rounds using SP2 and nested alpha and beta constant-region primers. A single record per CDR3 protein comes from TCRdb applying MiXCR to the UMI-ligation and nested PCR reads. The table shows roughly 140,000 distinct CDR3 sequences, with approximately 15% occurring only once. This clonotype was detected a few times. Its antigen is as yet unknown. The sequenced sample consisted of naive CD4+ T cells from blood. This clonotype originated in a human donor in good health.

The CDR3: CASSVGLPNTGELFF. CDR3 nucleotides: TGTGCCAGCAGCGTAGGCTTACCGAACACCGGGGAGCTGTTTTTT. The chain joins TRBV9 to TRBJ2-2; D is unresolved. V lost 0 bases, J lost 0 bases, and 6 bases lay in between. Germline V gene lookup returns CDR1 SGDLS and CDR2 YYNGEE. CDR3 length: 15 amino acids.